These T cell receptor beta chains were read from a single sample in a study of shared clonotypes between healthy human individuals. Assay: immunoSEQ multiplex PCR; the TCRdb copy retains only in-frame clones and omits some. The sample holds over a million clones, about 80% seen once. The specimen sequenced was memory CD4+ T cells sorted from blood. The receptors come from a man younger than 35 in good health. The CDR3 runs from the conserved cysteine through the conserved F or W. D genes are given only for firm matches. Size values are once, few and many counts, or a class for expanded clones, and some rows have none.

NA | TRBJ2-2 | TRBD1 | TRBV7-9 | CASSAQGAPAGELFF | TGTGCCAGCAGTGCTCAGGGGGCGCCTGCCGGGGAGCTGTTTTTT
NA | TRBJ2-5 | TRBD1 | TRBV27 | CASSLSLGQGFSLAPRETQYF | TGTGCCAGCAGTTTAAGCCTCGGACAGGGCTTTTCGCTTGCTCCCCGAGAGACCCAGTACTTC
once | TRBJ2-7 | NA | TRBV10-1 | CASSELAGDYEQYF | TGCGCCAGCAGTGAATTGGCGGGTGACTACGAGCAGTACTTC
NA | TRBJ1-2 | NA | TRBV19 | CASSLGTEKSGYTF | TGTGCCAGTAGTTTGGGGACGGAAAAGTCCGGCTACACCTTC
NA | TRBJ2-2 | TRBD2 | TRBV30 | CAWAPGLVRTGELFF | TGTGCCTGGGCCCCGGGACTAGTGAGGACCGGGGAGCTGTTTTTT
NA | TRBJ1-2 | NA | TRBV19 | CASSADGTFANYGYTF | TGTGCCAGTAGTGCGGACGGTACCTTTGCTAACTATGGCTACACCTTC
NA | TRBJ2-5 | NA | TRBV9 | CASSPGGTGPKTQYF | TGTGCCAGCAGCCCCGGGGGTACCGGCCCGAAGACCCAGTACTTC
NA | TRBJ1-1 | NA | TRBV6-5 | CASSPPGLNTEAFF | TGTGCCAGCAGCCCACCGGGGTTGAACACTGAAGCTTTCTTT
few | TRBJ2-5 | NA | TRBV5-1 | CASSGTNEETQYF | TGCGCCAGCAGCGGGACAAACGAAGAGACCCAGTACTTC
NA | TRBJ2-5 | TRBD2 | TRBV5-1 | CASSSTSGESPPYF | TGCGCCAGCAGCTCGACTAGCGGGGAGTCCCCCCCGTACTTC
once | TRBJ2-7 | TRBD1 | TRBV5-4 | CASSPDRGEQYF | TGTGCCAGCAGCCCTGACAGGGGCGAGCAGTACTTC
once | TRBJ2-1 | NA | TRBV29-1 | CSVGRVNNEQFF | TGCAGCGTTGGGAGGGTAAACAATGAGCAGTTCTTC
NA | TRBJ1-2 | TRBD1 | TRBV4-1 | CASSQYRGNYGYTF | TGCGCCAGCAGCCAATACAGGGGGAACTATGGCTACACCTTC
NA | TRBJ2-4 | TRBD2 | TRBV30 | CAWSVLGGGDIAKNIQYF | TGTGCCTGGAGTGTACTTGGCGGGGGAGACATAGCCAAAAACATTCAGTACTTC
NA | TRBJ1-2 | NA | TRBV29-1 | CSVEASTSYGYTF | TGCAGCGTTGAAGCTTCGACGAGCTATGGCTACACCTTC
NA | TRBJ1-6 | TRBD1 | TRBV2 | CASTGTGTAFSYNSPLHF | TGTGCCAGCACCGGGACAGGGACCGCATTCTCCTATAATTCACCCCTCCACTTT
NA | TRBJ2-1 | TRBD2 | TRBV4-2 | CASSQDLAGVPGDEQFF | TGTGCCAGCAGCCAAGATTTAGCGGGAGTTCCGGGGGATGAGCAGTTCTTC
NA | TRBJ1-5 | NA | TRBV19 | CASSGGNQPQHF | TGTGCCAGTAGTGGGGGCAATCAGCCCCAGCATTTT
NA | TRBJ1-5 | NA | TRBV2 | CASSAGEQPQHF | TGTGCCAGCAGTGCAGGGGAACAGCCCCAGCATTTT
few | TRBJ2-7 | TRBD1 | TRBV5-1 | CASRTGTVSYEQYF | TGCGCCAGCAGAACCGGGACAGTCTCCTACGAGCAGTACTTC
NA | TRBJ2-7 | TRBD2 | TRBV6-5 | CASRTSGSYEQYF | TGTGCCAGCAGGACTAGCGGCTCCTACGAGCAGTACTTC
NA | TRBJ2-2 | NA | TRBV7-2 | CASSREKTINTGELFF | TGTGCCAGCAGCCGAGAAAAGACAATTAACACCGGGGAGCTGTTTTTT
NA | TRBJ1-5 | TRBD1 | TRBV7-6 | CASSAGQPNQPQHF | TGTGCCAGCAGCGCGGGACAGCCCAATCAGCCCCAGCATTTT
once | TRBJ1-2 | NA | TRBV5-1 | CASSSYSGTTNYGYTF | TGCGCCAGCAGCTCATATTCGGGTACGACTAACTATGGCTACACCTTC
few | TRBJ2-7 | NA | TRBV29-1 | CSVEDFPLREQYF | TGCAGCGTTGAAGACTTTCCCCTACGGGAGCAGTACTTC
few | TRBJ1-5 | NA | TRBV5-1 | CASSLVGHSNQPQHF | TGCGCCAGCAGCTTGGTAGGACATAGCAATCAGCCCCAGCATTTT
NA | TRBJ2-5 | TRBD2 | TRBV9 | CASNPSGSTQETQYF | TGTGCCAGCAATCCTAGCGGCTCCACCCAAGAGACCCAGTACTTC
NA | TRBJ2-3 | TRBD2 | TRBV5-4 | CASSSGGSTDTQYF | TGTGCCAGCAGCTCGGGGGGGAGCACAGATACGCAGTATTTT
once | TRBJ2-5 | TRBD2 | TRBV6-1 | CASGGLAKETQYF | TGTGCCAGCGGGGGACTAGCGAAAGAGACCCAGTACTTC
NA | TRBJ2-1 | TRBD2 | TRBV7-8 | CASSSGTSGYNEQFF | TGTGCCAGCAGCTCCGGGACTAGCGGCTACAATGAGCAGTTCTTC
NA | TRBJ1-1 | NA | TRBV6-1 | CASSEEKILEAFF | TGTGCCAGCAGTGAAGAGAAGATATTAGAGGCTTTCTTT
NA | TRBJ2-7 | TRBD2 | TRBV2 | CATTSGSYEQYF | TGTGCCACTACTAGCGGGAGCTACGAGCAGTACTTC
once | TRBJ2-3 | NA | TRBV2 | CASRPTGRWTDTQYF | TGTGCCAGCAGGCCCACAGGGAGGTGGACAGATACGCAGTATTTT
NA | TRBJ1-5 | NA | TRBV19 | CASSIAGGQPQHF | TGTGCCAGTAGTATAGCGGGAGGTCAGCCCCAGCATTTT
NA | TRBJ2-7 | TRBD2 | TRBV28 | CASKHGASGSYEQYF | TGTGCCAGCAAACACGGGGCTAGCGGATCCTACGAGCAGTACTTC
NA | TRBJ1-2 | NA | TRBV10-3 | CAISESSTMSGYTF | TGTGCCATCAGTGAGTCGAGTACGATGAGTGGCTACACCTTC
NA | TRBJ2-7 | NA | TRBV5-1 | CASTRGGPYEQYF | TGCGCCAGCACCAGGGGGGGCCCCTACGAGCAGTACTTC
NA | TRBJ2-1 | NA | TRBV5-6 | CASSLGRSYNEQFF | TGTGCCAGCAGCTTGGGACGATCCTACAATGAGCAGTTCTTC
NA | TRBJ2-5 | TRBD1 | TRBV7-6 | CASSRDRGLGETQYF | TGTGCCAGCAGCCGGGACAGGGGGCTTGGAGAGACCCAGTACTTC
NA | TRBJ1-3 | NA | TRBV10-3 | CAISESFRGMGNTIYF | TGTGCCATCAGTGAGTCCTTTAGGGGCATGGGAAACACCATATATTTT
NA | TRBJ2-5 | NA | TRBV7-2 | CASSPTGAGGTQYF | TGTGCCAGCAGCCCGACAGGGGCGGGGGGGACCCAGTACTTC
few | TRBJ2-5 | TRBD1 | TRBV2 | CASKRDRGFVETQYF | TGTGCCAGCAAGAGGGACAGGGGGTTTGTAGAGACCCAGTACTTC
few | TRBJ2-7 | NA | TRBV7-9 | CASSLPGPYEQYF | TGTGCCAGCAGCTTACCTGGACCCTACGAGCAGTACTTC
NA | TRBJ2-1 | TRBD2 | TRBV7-3 | CASSLTASGRGEQFF | TGTGCCAGCAGCTTGACAGCTAGCGGGAGGGGTGAGCAGTTCTTC
NA | TRBJ2-2 | NA | TRBV4-3 | CASSQEWRTTNTGELFF | TGCGCCAGCAGCCAAGAGTGGAGGACTACGAACACCGGGGAGCTGTTTTTT
NA | TRBJ1-1 | NA | TRBV7-9 | CASSLGLNSGAVNTEAFF | TGTGCCAGCAGCTTAGGTTTGAATTCTGGGGCGGTGAACACTGAAGCTTTCTTT
NA | TRBJ2-7 | NA | TRBV10-3 | CAIRPTVTGIDYEQYF | TGTGCCATCAGACCGACAGTCACCGGCATCGATTACGAGCAGTACTTC
NA | TRBJ2-5 | TRBD2 | TRBV7-9 | CASTRTSGVETQYF | TGTGCCAGCACCCGGACTAGCGGGGTAGAGACCCAGTACTTC
NA | TRBJ2-1 | TRBD2 | TRBV28 | CASHQGTSGYNEQFF | TGTGCCAGCCACCAAGGGACTAGCGGCTACAATGAGCAGTTCTTC
NA | TRBJ2-3 | TRBD2 | TRBV2 | CASSETGGQKFTDTQYF | TGTGCCAGCAGTGAAACGGGGGGTCAGAAATTCACAGATACGCAGTATTTT
NA | TRBJ2-7 | TRBD1 | TRBV30 | CAWTRGTGSYEQYF | TGTGCCTGGACCAGAGGGACAGGCTCCTACGAGCAGTACTTC
NA | TRBJ1-2 | TRBD1 | TRBV4-3 | CASSPSGGGGGYGYTF | TGCGCCAGCAGCCCTTCGGGAGGGGGCGGTGGCTATGGCTACACCTTC
NA | TRBJ2-5 | NA | TRBV5-4 | CASSLAPSQGRGQETQYF | TGTGCCAGCAGCTTGGCCCCATCACAGGGTAGGGGTCAAGAGACCCAGTACTTC
many | TRBJ1-1 | NA | TRBV30 | CAWTEQNTEAFF | TGTGCCTGGACGGAACAGAACACTGAAGCTTTCTTT
NA | TRBJ1-5 | NA | TRBV7-9 | CASSRGDRWDQPQHF | TGTGCCAGCAGCCGCGGGGATCGATGGGATCAGCCCCAGCATTTT
NA | TRBJ2-3 | TRBD2 | TRBV11-3 | CASSRQSGGTDTQYF | TGTGCCAGCAGCAGACAAAGCGGGGGCACAGATACGCAGTATTTT
NA | TRBJ2-5 | TRBD1 | TRBV6-5 | CASSFSWTGRETQYF | TGTGCCAGCAGTTTCTCTTGGACAGGTCGGGAGACCCAGTACTTC
NA | TRBJ1-5 | TRBD1 | TRBV5-1 | CASSSQGSDQPQHF | TGCGCCAGCAGCTCACAGGGGAGCGATCAGCCCCAGCATTTT
NA | TRBJ2-7 | TRBD2 | TRBV7-2 | CASSPTSGNYEQYF | TGTGCCAGCAGCCCCACTAGCGGGAACTACGAGCAGTACTTC
NA | TRBJ2-1 | TRBD1 | TRBV7-3 | CASATGASHEQFF | TGTGCCAGCGCAACAGGGGCGTCCCATGAGCAGTTCTTC